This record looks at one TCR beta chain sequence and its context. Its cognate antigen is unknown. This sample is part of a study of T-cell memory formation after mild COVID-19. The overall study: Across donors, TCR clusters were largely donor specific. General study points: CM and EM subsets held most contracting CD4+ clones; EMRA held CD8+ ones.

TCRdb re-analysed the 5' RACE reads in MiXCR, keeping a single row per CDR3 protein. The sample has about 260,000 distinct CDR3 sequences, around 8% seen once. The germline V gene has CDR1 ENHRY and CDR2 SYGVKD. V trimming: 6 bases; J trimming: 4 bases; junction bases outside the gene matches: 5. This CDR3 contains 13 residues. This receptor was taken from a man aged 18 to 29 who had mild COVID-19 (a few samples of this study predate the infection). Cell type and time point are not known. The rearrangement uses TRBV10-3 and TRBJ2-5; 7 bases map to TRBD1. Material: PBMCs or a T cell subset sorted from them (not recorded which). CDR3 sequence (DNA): TGTGCCATCAGAATTACAGGGGTAGAGACCCAGTACTTC. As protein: CAIRITGVETQYF.